The clone carrying this T cell receptor (beta chain) occurred once. Libraries were prepared by immunoSEQ multiplex PCR; TCRdb keeps only in-frame clonotypes and omits some of them. The sample consists of 2,500,000 or so clones, over 85% of them appearing once. This specimen comes from a study of shared clonotypes between healthy human individuals. The source material was naive CD4+ T cells from PBMCs. Sample subset: CD45RA+ positively selected. This receptor was identified in a man aged 18-30 years in good health. Some clones in this sample may be carry-over from other donors' samples.

The CDR3 spells CASKAASGVESSGANVLTF. The CDR3 DNA sequence: TGTGCCAGCAAGGCAGCTTCTGGGGTAGAGAGCTCTGGGGCCAACGTCCTGACTTTC. V usage is TRBV27 and J usage is TRBJ2-6; no firm D call. The V end was cut by 7 bases, the J end by 0 bases, with 22 bases between. Germline V gene data show CDR1 as MNHEY and CDR2 as SMNVEV (reference sequence). This CDR3 is 19 amino acids long.